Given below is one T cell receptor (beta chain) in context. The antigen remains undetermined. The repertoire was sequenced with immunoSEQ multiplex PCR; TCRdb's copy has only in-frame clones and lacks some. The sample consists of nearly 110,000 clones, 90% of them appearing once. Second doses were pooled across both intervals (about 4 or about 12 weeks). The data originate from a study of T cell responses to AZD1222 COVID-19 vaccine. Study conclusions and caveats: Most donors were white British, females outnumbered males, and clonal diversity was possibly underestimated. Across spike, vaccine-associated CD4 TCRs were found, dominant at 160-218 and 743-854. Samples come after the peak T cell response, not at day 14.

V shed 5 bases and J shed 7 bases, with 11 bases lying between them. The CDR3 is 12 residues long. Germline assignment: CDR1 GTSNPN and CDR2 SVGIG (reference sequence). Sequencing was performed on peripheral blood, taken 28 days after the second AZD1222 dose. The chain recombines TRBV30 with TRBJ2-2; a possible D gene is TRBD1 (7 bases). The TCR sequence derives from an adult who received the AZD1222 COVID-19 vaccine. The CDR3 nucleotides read TGTGCCTGGGGCAGGGGGGACGGGGAGCTGTTTTTT. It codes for CAWGRGDGELFF.